A selection of T cell receptor beta chains follows, all from one sample in a study of regulatory T cells in long-lasting Graves disease. MiXCR, run by TCRdb on the multiplex PCR reads, gives a single entry per CDR3 protein. The top ten clones hold 8.5% to 10% of a sample with 450,000 to 700,000 distinct CDR3 sequences, around an eighth of them seen once. These same records also appear under a second study, on T cells in Graves' hyperthyroidism and ophthalmopathy.

The material sequenced was peripheral blood mononuclear cells (PBMCs), taken at new diagnosis, from a patient treated with antithyroid drugs. The receptors derive from a man aged 30 to 45 with Graves disease. The CDR3 runs from the conserved cysteine through the conserved F or W. D genes are given only for firm matches. Size is stated for part of the rows, as once, few or many counts, or as a class when the clone is expanded.

CDR3aa: CAIGGTSGYNEQFF
CDR3nt: TGTGCCATCGGGGGGACTAGCGGATACAATGAGCAGTTCTTC
abundance: many
j_gene: TRBJ2-1
d_gene: TRBD2
v_gene: TRBV10-3

CDR3aa: CASSSPLGRRSYNEQFF
CDR3nt: TGTGCCAGCAGCTCCCCATTGGGACGTCGCTCCTACAATGAGCAGTTCTTC
abundance: .
j_gene: TRBJ2-1
d_gene: .
v_gene: TRBV11-2

CDR3aa: CSARERTGGSNEQFF
CDR3nt: TGCAGTGCTAGAGAACGGACAGGGGGTAGCAATGAGCAGTTCTTC
abundance: .
j_gene: TRBJ2-1
d_gene: TRBD1
v_gene: TRBV20-1

CDR3aa: CASSQDRGAQETQYF
CDR3nt: TGTGCCAGCAGCCAAGATCGGGGTGCCCAGGAGACCCAGTACTTC
abundance: many
j_gene: TRBJ2-5
d_gene: .
v_gene: TRBV14

CDR3aa: CSVEDGGHRGETQYF
CDR3nt: TGCAGCGTTGAAGATGGGGGACACCGGGGGGAGACCCAGTACTTC
abundance: many
j_gene: TRBJ2-5
d_gene: .
v_gene: TRBV29-1

CDR3aa: CSARDSAGASSYNEQFF
CDR3nt: TGCAGTGCTAGAGACTCGGCGGGGGCAAGCTCCTACAATGAGCAGTTCTTC
abundance: few
j_gene: TRBJ2-1
d_gene: .
v_gene: TRBV20-1

CDR3aa: CASNRLAAPQETQYF
CDR3nt: TGTGCCAGCAACCGACTAGCGGCCCCCCAAGAGACCCAGTACTTC
abundance: few
j_gene: TRBJ2-5
d_gene: TRBD2
v_gene: TRBV9

CDR3aa: CASSIGGQPYGYTF
CDR3nt: TGTGCCAGTAGTATAGGGGGACAACCTTATGGCTACACCTTC
abundance: few
j_gene: TRBJ1-2
d_gene: .
v_gene: TRBV19

CDR3aa: CASSLRQSYEQYF
CDR3nt: TGTGCCAGCAGCCTGCGGCAGTCTTACGAGCAGTACTTC
abundance: many
j_gene: TRBJ2-7
d_gene: .
v_gene: TRBV3-1

CDR3aa: CASSPSSAQETQYF
CDR3nt: TGTGCCAGCAGTCCCTCTAGCGCTCAAGAGACCCAGTACTTC
abundance: many
j_gene: TRBJ2-5
d_gene: .
v_gene: TRBV12-3/TRBV12-4

CDR3aa: CASRGTDYNSPLHF
CDR3nt: TGTGCCAGCAGGGGGACAGATTATAATTCACCCCTCCACTTT
abundance: many
j_gene: TRBJ1-6
d_gene: TRBD1
v_gene: TRBV2

CDR3aa: CASSMDRGTFQPQHF
CDR3nt: TGTGCCAGTAGTATGGACAGGGGCACGTTTCAGCCCCAGCATTTT
abundance: .
j_gene: TRBJ1-5
d_gene: TRBD1
v_gene: TRBV19

CDR3aa: CSVPGGSGANVLTF
CDR3nt: TGCAGCGTTCCGGGCGGGTCTGGGGCCAACGTCCTGACTTTC
abundance: many
j_gene: TRBJ2-6
d_gene: .
v_gene: TRBV29-1

CDR3aa: CSAVAGGLTDTQYF
CDR3nt: TGCAGTGCTGTAGCGGGAGGCCTCACAGATACGCAGTATTTT
abundance: many
j_gene: TRBJ2-3
d_gene: TRBD2
v_gene: TRBV20-1

CDR3aa: CAWSETSGRMRVRTDTQYF
CDR3nt: TGTGCCTGGAGTGAGACTAGCGGGAGAATGAGGGTCCGCACAGATACGCAGTATTTT
abundance: few
j_gene: TRBJ2-3
d_gene: TRBD2
v_gene: TRBV30

CDR3aa: CASSLSGLVYEQYF
CDR3nt: TGTGCCAGCAGCTTATCGGGGTTAGTTTACGAGCAGTACTTC
abundance: many
j_gene: TRBJ2-7
d_gene: .
v_gene: TRBV13

CDR3aa: CSASRSSGSYEQYF
CDR3nt: TGCAGTGCTAGCCGATCTAGCGGCAGCTACGAGCAGTACTTC
abundance: .
j_gene: TRBJ2-7
d_gene: TRBD2
v_gene: TRBV20-1

CDR3aa: CASSLTGYDYGYTF
CDR3nt: TGTGCCAGCAGTTTAACAGGGTATGACTATGGCTACACCTTC
abundance: many
j_gene: TRBJ1-2
d_gene: .
v_gene: TRBV12-3/TRBV12-4

CDR3aa: CASSDWATNEKLFF
CDR3nt: TGTGCCAGCAGTGACTGGGCAACTAATGAAAAACTGTTTTTT
abundance: many
j_gene: TRBJ1-4
d_gene: .
v_gene: TRBV2

CDR3aa: CASSSTLAGMETQYF
CDR3nt: TGTGCCAGCAGTTCTACCCTAGCGGGGATGGAGACCCAGTACTTC
abundance: many
j_gene: TRBJ2-5
d_gene: TRBD2
v_gene: TRBV6-5

CDR3aa: CASSEGSNQPQHF
CDR3nt: TGTGCCAGCAGTGAGGGAAGCAATCAGCCCCAGCATTTT
abundance: many
j_gene: TRBJ1-5
d_gene: .
v_gene: TRBV6-4

CDR3aa: CASSEGGTLSYEQYF
CDR3nt: TGCGCCAGCAGCGAAGGTGGGACCCTCTCCTACGAGCAGTACTTC
abundance: many
j_gene: TRBJ2-7
d_gene: .
v_gene: TRBV5-1

CDR3aa: CASSADSRGEQYF
CDR3nt: TGTGCCAGCAGCGCAGATTCTAGAGGCGAGCAGTACTTC
abundance: few
j_gene: TRBJ2-7
d_gene: .
v_gene: TRBV9

CDR3aa: CASILGPSREQFF
CDR3nt: TGTGCCAGCATCTTGGGGCCCAGTAGGGAGCAGTTCTTC
abundance: .
j_gene: TRBJ2-1
d_gene: .
v_gene: TRBV12-3/TRBV12-4

CDR3aa: CASRALKAGATDTQYF
CDR3nt: TGTGCCAGTAGGGCCCTAAAAGCGGGAGCTACAGATACGCAGTATTTT
abundance: many
j_gene: TRBJ2-3
d_gene: TRBD2
v_gene: TRBV19

CDR3aa: CASSSLGDINSPLHF
CDR3nt: TGTGCCAGCAGCTCCCTCGGGGACATTAATTCACCCCTCCACTTT
abundance: .
j_gene: TRBJ1-6
d_gene: .
v_gene: TRBV7-9

CDR3aa: CASSRYTGEETQYF
CDR3nt: TGTGCCAGCAGCCGTTATACAGGGGAGGAGACCCAGTACTTC
abundance: many
j_gene: TRBJ2-5
d_gene: TRBD1
v_gene: TRBV11-2

CDR3aa: CASSLPSGRYSSTDTQYF
CDR3nt: TGCGCCAGCAGCTTACCTAGCGGGAGATATTCTAGCACAGATACGCAGTATTTT
abundance: .
j_gene: TRBJ2-3
d_gene: TRBD2
v_gene: TRBV5-1

CDR3aa: CAWDRQGINTGELFF
CDR3nt: TGTGCCTGGGATAGACAGGGCATAAACACCGGGGAGCTGTTTTTT
abundance: .
j_gene: TRBJ2-2
d_gene: TRBD1
v_gene: TRBV30

CDR3aa: CASSQWSGTRIDNEQFF
CDR3nt: TGCGCCAGCAGCCAGTGGAGCGGGACCCGAATAGACAATGAGCAGTTCTTC
abundance: once
j_gene: TRBJ2-1
d_gene: TRBD2
v_gene: TRBV4-1

CDR3aa: CATEDAVPSTDTQYF
CDR3nt: TGTGCCACCGAGGATGCGGTCCCTAGCACAGATACGCAGTATTTT
abundance: few
j_gene: TRBJ2-3
d_gene: .
v_gene: TRBV6-2/TRBV6-3

CDR3aa: CATASGQNTEAFF
CDR3nt: TGTGCCACCGCGTCGGGCCAAAACACTGAAGCTTTCTTT
abundance: many
j_gene: TRBJ1-1
d_gene: .
v_gene: TRBV6-1

CDR3aa: CASSTMTASTYTF
CDR3nt: TGTGCCAGCAGTACCATGACAGCTTCGACCTACACCTTC
abundance: many
j_gene: TRBJ1-2
d_gene: .
v_gene: TRBV6-1

CDR3aa: CASTEATNEKLFF
CDR3nt: TGCGCCAGCACTGAGGCCACTAATGAAAAACTGTTTTTT
abundance: .
j_gene: TRBJ1-4
d_gene: .
v_gene: TRBV5-1

CDR3aa: CASSSALGTEAFF
CDR3nt: TGTGCCAGCAGCTCCGCCCTGGGCACTGAAGCTTTCTTT
abundance: many
j_gene: TRBJ1-1
d_gene: .
v_gene: TRBV13